This TCR beta chain was retrieved from a study of blood T cell repertoires in COVID-19 (dated by TCRdb to the early 2020s). Regarding the research as a whole: The collaborator samples originated in the United States, Italy and Spain and spanned the acute and convalescent phases of COVID-19. The prospective study material was composed of cDNA or gDNA derived from T cells, B-cell-depleted T cells, or PBMCs. Deeply sampled blood TCRbeta repertoires from subjects exposed to, actively infected with, or recovered from COVID-19 were included in the dataset. A freely available public database, intended as a resource for researchers studying the immune response to SARS-CoV-2, is where the repertoires were released. The samples were drawn from the first 160 participants of the ongoing ImmuneRACE study and from 1,200 or so subjects provided by 6 global collaborators. Nearly every sample came with metadata listing a de-identified subject ID, COVID-19 status, age in years and sex. Where available, HLA class I and class II types were taken from metadata supplied by the sample provider and were not determined by assay-based typing. General findings and caveats noted by the study authors: The quantity of clinical and demographic metadata differed by source and by participant and was supplied without curation.

Of note for this clone: There is no known antigen for this receptor. Per-base quality was not reported, and no clone a single base away is much larger than it.

TCRbeta CDR3 regions were amplified from genomic DNA by means of the immunoSEQ Assay, a bias-controlled multiplex PCR. The study's own analysis went as follows. Nucleated cell counts per sample were estimated from amplification of reference gene primers within the assay. Sequence reads were collapsed and filtered to measure the absolute abundance of every unique TCRbeta CDR3 rearrangement. For each sample, productive Simpson clonality was calculated by taking the square root of Simpson's diversity index across productive rearrangements. TCRdb obtained this table from immuneACCESS and retained in-frame rearrangements with V and J assigned. These tables miss some clones; where compared with another copy, unresolved V genes account for less than half of the shortfall, and the remainder is unexplained. D and trimming come from the DNA, and the V and J calls and clone size come from that table. Recorded for this sample are around 95,000 clones; 85% to 90% of them occurred a single time. The ten largest clones take up 5% of the sample.

The germline ends are 13 bases apart after V is trimmed by 4 bases and J by 5 bases. The germline V gene supplies CDR1 SGHRS and CDR2 YFSETQ. Counted from cysteine to phenylalanine, this CDR3 has 13 amino acids. The entry retains the CDR3 DNA only, 39 bases that are in frame from base 1. Each collaborating institution followed its own protocols to collect whole blood in K2EDTA tubes. For TCRbeta analysis, collaborator samples were shipped as frozen whole blood, as isolated PBMCs, or as DNA extracted from either sample type. The sequence links TRBV5-1 to TRBJ2-7, with a tentative D gene TRBD2 over 6 matching bases. This TCR came from a human donor in a cohort sampled during active COVID-19. The sample was peripheral blood. CDR3 loop: CASSQNTGDEQYF. DNA sequence: TGCGCCAGCAGCCAAAACACGGGGGACGAGCAGTACTTC. With all but the CDR3 taken from the reference TRBV5-1 and TRBJ2-7 genes, the full variable domain is: KAGVTQTPRYLIKTRGQQVTLSCSPISGHRSVSWYQQTPGQGLQFLFEYFSETQRNKGNFPGRFSGRQFSNSRSEMNVSTLELGDSALYLCASSQNTGDEQYFGPGTRLTVT.